This TCR beta chain came from a study of cytomegalovirus exposure and HLA in healthy donors. Study findings and constraints: Rates of TCR association differed by HLA locus in a later analysis, with DRB1 highest and HLA-C lowest. It was 150 to 200 TCR beta chains that were listed as cytomegalovirus-associated. Follow-up analysis seemed to connect common viral pathogens with several of the most significant clusters identified. Trimming of TCR beta V- and J-genes showed a link, identified in a later analysis, to a missense DCLRE1C variant.

Both 60 Vbeta primers and 13 Jbeta primers went into the PCR. Only in-frame clones appear in the TCRdb table, and some are missing; sequencing was by immunoSEQ multiplex PCR. The profile shows 150,000 to 200,000 clones, roughly 89% of them singletons. CDR1 and CDR2 from the germline V gene are WNHNN and SYGVQD (reference sequence). J lost 4 bases, V lost 5 bases, and 5 bases had no gene match. The CDR3 runs to 14 residues. This clone was detected a few times. Its matching antigen is unknown. Sequenced material: PBMCs. The sequence came from a woman in her twenties or thirties in good health and CMV-seronegative. This sequence joins TRBV10-1 and TRBJ2-7; 10 bases line up with TRBD2. The CDR3 region has the DNA TGCGCCAGCAGTCCTAGCGGGGGTCGATACGAGCAGTACTTC. Translated, it gives CASSPSGGRYEQYF.